The sequence of this T cell receptor (beta chain) was determined in a study of T cell responses to AZD1222 COVID-19 vaccine (dated by TCRdb to the early 2020s). General notes on the study: AZD1222 recipients whose second dose came at about 4 weeks and those whose second dose came at about 12 weeks were combined into one group, since spike-specific TCR depth and breadth did not differ between the two schedules. Trial participants were enrolled by age into subgroups of 18-55, 56-69 and 70-plus years, and around 150, 28 and 57 TCR-sequenced participants, respectively, were included in these subgroups. TCR sequencing was performed for roughly 250 trial participants, of whom approximately 200 were given two doses of AZD1222 and around 25 were given two doses of MenACWY control vaccine.

Trimming takes 4 bases off V and 1 base off J; junction bases not matched to a gene: 7. The germline V gene provides CDR1 SGDLS and CDR2 YYNGEE. Counted from cysteine to phenylalanine, this CDR3 has 15 amino acids. This entry keeps only the CDR3 DNA: 45 bases, framed from base 1. The investigation overall reported the following: Most participants were white British and females outnumbered males, and the authors suggested that clonal diversity may have been underestimated. No day 14 peak-response samples were available, so repertoires were characterized only after the peak T cell response. Spike-specific TCR breadth and depth rose significantly after two AZD1222 doses compared with day 0 and with MenACWY recipients. Conclusions about previously exposed vaccinees were limited because only a handful of AZD1222 recipients were SARS-CoV-2 seropositive at baseline. Nearly half of unique spike-specific TCRs reportedly recognized epitopes outside regions mutated in the B.1.351 and B.1.1.7 variants. The whole spike protein was spanned by vaccine-associated CD4 TCRs, and dominant responses were seen in regions 160-218 and 743-854. In the small 56-69-year group, the increase in depth fell short of significance, most likely because of low power.

This specimen's time point label, interpreted: baseline before first vaccination. Vaccinee samples came from UK trials COV001 and COV002, including a single-blind randomized controlled phase 2/3 trial of AZD1222 (ChAdOx1 nCoV-19) in healthy adults. For TCRbeta chain sequencing, PBMC samples were collected from trial participants at day 0 and at day 28 after the second dose. The CDR3 regions of human TCRbeta chains were subjected to immunosequencing. Regarding the original processing steps: Repertoire TCRs were checked for matches against a reference library of SARS-CoV-2-specific TCRs that had been generated using the MIRA antigen-specificity platform. Breadth was defined as the fraction of unique TCRs that were SARS-CoV-2-associated. Depth was defined as the fraction of total T cells that were SARS-CoV-2-associated. Each spike-specific TCR was assigned to its reactive spike region and to a CD4 or CD8 class using the MIRA data. Log10-transformed breadth and depth values were compared by one-way ANOVA with Sidak's multiple comparisons tests. TCRdb re-hosts the immuneACCESS table, in-frame sequences only. Its copies lack some clones; in the studies checked, an unresolved V gene accounts for under half of them, and the cause for the rest is not known. The DNA was the basis for D and trimming; V, J and clone size are from that table. The sample data list approximately 26,000 clones, and about nine tenths of these were observed just once. The top ten constitute 1.3% of the sample.

As to this clone: It has no known antigen specificity. The sample holds no much larger clone one base away, and base qualities are not on file.

The source of this sequence is an adult in good health. This material consisted of peripheral blood, taken on day 0 of AZD1222 vaccination. This chain joins TRBV9 to TRBJ1-2; 7 central bases correspond to TRBD1. The DNA is as follows: TGTGCCAGCAGCCCAGGGGGTAGCCTTAACTATGGCTACACCTTC. It translates as CASSPGGSLNYGYTF.